This T cell receptor beta chain was sequenced during a study of cytomegalovirus exposure and HLA in healthy donors. This clone was detected once. Its antigen is not identified. Vbeta (60) and Jbeta (13) primers were used in the PCR. Produced via immunoSEQ multiplex PCR; TCRdb's table is partial and in-frame only. The sample carries some 130,000 clones, roughly three quarters recorded once. Germline trimming cut 1 base from V and 1 base from J; bases unmatched to any gene: 9. The CDR3 length is 20 residues. Germline V gives CDR1 SNHLY, CDR2 FYNNEI. Broader study findings: At a 0.05 false discovery rate, a later analysis found 15,000 to 20,000 TCR beta sequences to be associated with HLA alleles. It was in a later analysis that TCR association rates were seen to vary by HLA locus, highest for DRB1 and lowest for HLA-C.

This receptor was obtained from a man aged 25-45 years in good health and CMV-seronegative. The sample was PBMCs. This sequence joins TRBV2 and TRBJ2-1, with 14 bases fitting TRBD2. The DNA of the CDR3 is TGTGCCAGCAGTGAAGACCCGACTAGCGGGGGGGCCATGTCCTACAATGAGCAGTTCTTC. Encoded protein: CASSEDPTSGGAMSYNEQFF. Full variable domain (outside the CDR3, taken from reference TRBV2 and TRBJ2-1): EPEVTQTPSHQVTQMGQEVILRCVPISNHLYFYWYRQILGQKVEFLVSFYNNEISEKSEIFDDQFSVERPDGSNFTLKIRSTKLEDSAMYFCASSEDPTSGGAMSYNEQFFGPGTRLTVL.